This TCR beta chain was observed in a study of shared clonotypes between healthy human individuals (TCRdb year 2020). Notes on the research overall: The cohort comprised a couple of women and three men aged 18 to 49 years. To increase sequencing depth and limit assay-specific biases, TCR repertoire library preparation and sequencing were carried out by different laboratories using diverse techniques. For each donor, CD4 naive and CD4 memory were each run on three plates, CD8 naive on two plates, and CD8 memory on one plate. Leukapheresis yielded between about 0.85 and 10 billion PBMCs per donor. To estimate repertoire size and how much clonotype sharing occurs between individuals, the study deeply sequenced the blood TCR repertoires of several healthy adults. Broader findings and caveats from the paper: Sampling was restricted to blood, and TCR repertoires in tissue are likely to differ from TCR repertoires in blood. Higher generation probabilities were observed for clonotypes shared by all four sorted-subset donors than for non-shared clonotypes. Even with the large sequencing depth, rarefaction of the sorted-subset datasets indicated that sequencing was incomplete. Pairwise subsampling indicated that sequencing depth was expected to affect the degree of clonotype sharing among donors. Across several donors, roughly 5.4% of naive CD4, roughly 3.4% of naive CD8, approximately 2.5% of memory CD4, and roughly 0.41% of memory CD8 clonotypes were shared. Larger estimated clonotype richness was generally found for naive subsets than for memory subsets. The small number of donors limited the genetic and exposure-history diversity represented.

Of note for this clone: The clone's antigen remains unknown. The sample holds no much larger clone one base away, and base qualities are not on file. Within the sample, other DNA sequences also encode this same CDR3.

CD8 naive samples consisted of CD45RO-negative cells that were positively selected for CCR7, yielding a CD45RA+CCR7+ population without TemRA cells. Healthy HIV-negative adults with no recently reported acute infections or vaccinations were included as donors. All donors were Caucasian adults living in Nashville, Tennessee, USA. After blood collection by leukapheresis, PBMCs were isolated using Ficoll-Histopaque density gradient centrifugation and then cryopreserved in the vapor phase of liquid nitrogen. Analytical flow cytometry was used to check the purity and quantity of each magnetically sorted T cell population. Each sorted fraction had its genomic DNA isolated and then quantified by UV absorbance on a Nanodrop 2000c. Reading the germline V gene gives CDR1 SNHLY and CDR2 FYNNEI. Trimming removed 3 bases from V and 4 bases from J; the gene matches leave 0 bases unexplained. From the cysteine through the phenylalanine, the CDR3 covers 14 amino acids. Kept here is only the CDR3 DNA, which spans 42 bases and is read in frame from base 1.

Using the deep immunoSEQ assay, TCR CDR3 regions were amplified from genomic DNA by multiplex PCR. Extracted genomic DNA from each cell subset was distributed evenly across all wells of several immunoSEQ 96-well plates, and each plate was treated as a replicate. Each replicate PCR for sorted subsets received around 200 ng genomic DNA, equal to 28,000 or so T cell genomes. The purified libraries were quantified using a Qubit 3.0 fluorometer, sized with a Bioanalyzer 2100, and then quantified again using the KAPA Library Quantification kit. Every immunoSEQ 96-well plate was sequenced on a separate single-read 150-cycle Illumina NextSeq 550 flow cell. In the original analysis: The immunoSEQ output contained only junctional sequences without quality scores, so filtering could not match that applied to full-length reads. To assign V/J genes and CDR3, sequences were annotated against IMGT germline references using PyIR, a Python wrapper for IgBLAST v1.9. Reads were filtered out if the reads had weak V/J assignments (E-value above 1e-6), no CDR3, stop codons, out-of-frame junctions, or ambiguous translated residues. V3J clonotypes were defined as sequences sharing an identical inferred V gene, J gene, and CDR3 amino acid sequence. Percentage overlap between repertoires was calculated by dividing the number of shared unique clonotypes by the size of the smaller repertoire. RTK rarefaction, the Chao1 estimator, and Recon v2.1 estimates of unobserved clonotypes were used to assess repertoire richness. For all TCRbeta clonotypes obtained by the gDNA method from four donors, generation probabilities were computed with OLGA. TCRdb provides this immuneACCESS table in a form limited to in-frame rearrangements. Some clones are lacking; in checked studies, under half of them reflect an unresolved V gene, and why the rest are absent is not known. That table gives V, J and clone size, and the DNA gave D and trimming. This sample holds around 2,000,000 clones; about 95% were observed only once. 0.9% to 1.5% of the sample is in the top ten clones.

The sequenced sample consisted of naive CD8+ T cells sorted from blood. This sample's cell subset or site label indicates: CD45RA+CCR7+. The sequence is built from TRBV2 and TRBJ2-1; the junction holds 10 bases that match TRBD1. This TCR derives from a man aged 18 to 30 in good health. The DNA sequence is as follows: TGTGCCAGCAGTGAGGGACAGGGGTACAATGAGCAGTTCTTC. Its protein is CASSEGQGYNEQFF.